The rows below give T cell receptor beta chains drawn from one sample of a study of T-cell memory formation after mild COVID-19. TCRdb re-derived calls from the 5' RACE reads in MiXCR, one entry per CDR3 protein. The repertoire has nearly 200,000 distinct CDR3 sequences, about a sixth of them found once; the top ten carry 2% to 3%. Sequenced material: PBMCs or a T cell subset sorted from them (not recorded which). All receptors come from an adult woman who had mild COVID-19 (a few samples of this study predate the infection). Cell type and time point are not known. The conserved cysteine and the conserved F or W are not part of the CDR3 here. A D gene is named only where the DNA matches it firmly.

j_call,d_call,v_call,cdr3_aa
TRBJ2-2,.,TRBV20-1,SARGPVGSVTGELF
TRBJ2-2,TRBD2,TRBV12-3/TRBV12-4,ASSLSRLAGRWNTGELF
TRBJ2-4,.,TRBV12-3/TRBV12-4,ASSLVPGPWY
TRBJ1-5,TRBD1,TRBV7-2,ASSLSGTGWNQPQH
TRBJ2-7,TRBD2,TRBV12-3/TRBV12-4,ASSWAGGVASYEQY
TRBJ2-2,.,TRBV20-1,SARDLAGGQPGELF
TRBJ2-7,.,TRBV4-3,ASSQGPGSYEQY
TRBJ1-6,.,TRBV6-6,ASSYTPREGSPLH
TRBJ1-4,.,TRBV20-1,SARGVAGDTAKLF
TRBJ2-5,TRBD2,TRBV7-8,ASSLGASGRQETQY
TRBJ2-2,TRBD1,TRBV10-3,ATASGGNTGELF
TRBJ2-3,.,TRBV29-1,SVDRGTDTQY
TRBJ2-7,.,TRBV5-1,ASSTGSPPKQY
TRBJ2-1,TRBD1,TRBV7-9,ASSRGQGVYNEQF
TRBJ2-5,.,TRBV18,ASSPGTLQETQY
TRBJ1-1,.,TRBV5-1,ASSLDVRDTEAF
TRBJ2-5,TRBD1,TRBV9,ASSVASQGAGETQY
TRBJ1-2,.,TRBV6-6,ASTVPGLHYGYT
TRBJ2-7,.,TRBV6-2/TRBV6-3,ASSPRPREQY
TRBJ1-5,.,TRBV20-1,SASTDSNQPQH
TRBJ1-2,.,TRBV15,ATSRDRQDYGYT
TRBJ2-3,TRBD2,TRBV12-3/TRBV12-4,ASSFASGGLLAPDTQY
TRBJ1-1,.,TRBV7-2,ASSEIRNTEAF
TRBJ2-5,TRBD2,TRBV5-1,ASRTGTSWRETQY
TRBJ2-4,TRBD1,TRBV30,AWSPPGGKNIQY
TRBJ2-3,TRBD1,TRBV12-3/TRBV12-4,ASSWAGGPGY
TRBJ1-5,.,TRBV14,ASSRNRAGPQH
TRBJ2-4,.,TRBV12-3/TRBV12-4,ASSPVRKNIQY
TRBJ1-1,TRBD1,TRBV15,ATSRNEVGQKNTEAF
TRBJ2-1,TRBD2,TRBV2,ASSEAHGTSGAYNEQF
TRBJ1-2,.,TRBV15,ATSSPQGNGYT
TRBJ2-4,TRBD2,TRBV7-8,ASTAGGLSLAKNIQY
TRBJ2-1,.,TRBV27,ASSLYRGGEQF
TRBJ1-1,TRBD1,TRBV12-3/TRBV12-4,ASSFGDSTEAF
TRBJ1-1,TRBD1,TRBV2,ASGTGGRYTEAF
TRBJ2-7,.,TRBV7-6,ASSLVTVRSSYEQY
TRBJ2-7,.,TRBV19,ASSIGRGNYEQY
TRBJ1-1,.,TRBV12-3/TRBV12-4,ASNPNQGSNTEAF
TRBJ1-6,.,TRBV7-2,ASSVSGVLDSPLH
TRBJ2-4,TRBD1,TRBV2,ASSVLTGNIQY
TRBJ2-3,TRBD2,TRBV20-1,SARDLLAGGTDTQY
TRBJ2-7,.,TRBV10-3,ASTRPGRGYEQY
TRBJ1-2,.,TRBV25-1,ARQGAPYGYT
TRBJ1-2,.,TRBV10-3,AISEWRDGYT
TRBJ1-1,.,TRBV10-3,AISEGGPRANTEAF
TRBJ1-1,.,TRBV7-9,ASSLDRVWTEAF
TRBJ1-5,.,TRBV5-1,ASSLTANQPQH
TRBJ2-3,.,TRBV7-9,ASSRQGNTDTQY
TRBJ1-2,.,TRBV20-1,SATSTGRYGYT
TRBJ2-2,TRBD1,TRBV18,ASSGGQGSTGELF
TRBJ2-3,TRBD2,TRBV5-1,ASSLGLAGGSASTDTQY
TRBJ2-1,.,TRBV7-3,ASSLSLNNEQF
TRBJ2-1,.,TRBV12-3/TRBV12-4,ASSLRDLTGNEQF
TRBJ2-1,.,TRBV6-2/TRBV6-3,ASSYHLAGGSSYNEQF
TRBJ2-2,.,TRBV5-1,ASSYRENTGELF
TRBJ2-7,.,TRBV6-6,ASSGGEQY